A selection of T cell receptor beta chains follows, all from one sample in a study of technical replicates of blood from a handful of donors. Sequencing was performed with immunoSEQ multiplex PCR; in TCRdb, only in-frame clones are kept and a portion is missing. The top ten hold 0.41% of the sample, which has tens of thousands of clones, more than 90% seen once. The sample consisted of T cells isolated from PBMCs. The source of these receptors is a human donor in good health. The conserved cysteine and the conserved F or W are not part of the CDR3 here. Each record gives: clone size, J gene, V gene, CDR3 length, CDR3 protein. Some rows mark clone size as missing; the rest say once, few, many or name a class of expanded clone.

NA,TRBJ1-1,TRBV5-5,12,ASSLVTGYTEAF
NA,TRBJ2-7,TRBV5-5,16,ASSIGLAGGPRVYEQY
NA,TRBJ1-2,TRBV28,12,ASSLGQGNYGYT
NA,TRBJ1-2,TRBV14,11,ASSQVFQGGYT
NA,TRBJ1-2,TRBV14,12,ASSHLQGIDGYT
few,TRBJ2-7,TRBV2,14,ASSEAPRTVRVEQY
once,TRBJ1-5,TRBV5-8,11,ASRVTGTTAQH
NA,TRBJ2-7,TRBV5-6,14,ASSYPGTGESYEQY
NA,TRBJ2-1,TRBV7-9,17,ASSLAWRSGGLSYNEQF
NA,TRBJ2-7,TRBV28,10,ASSVPDYEQY
NA,TRBJ1-4,TRBV5-4,14,ASRETPGQLAEKLF
NA,TRBJ2-7,TRBV18,13,ASSPRTSGNYEQY
NA,TRBJ2-5,TRBV5-4,14,ASRQNRQGAGETQY
NA,TRBJ2-1,TRBV29-1,15,SAYLYTSGSWVPEQF
NA,TRBJ2-3,TRBV11-2,13,ASSLDVAGADTQY
NA,TRBJ1-5,TRBV6-1,19,ASSEQVGRAKGFGCNQPQH
NA,TRBJ2-1,TRBV5-1,10,ASSVTRTEQF
NA,TRBJ2-1,TRBV7-3,12,ASSLKAGVDEQF
once,TRBJ1-4,TRBV7-9,14,ASSPGQGAFNEKLF
NA,TRBJ1-2,TRBV25-1,13,ASSEYTPTGDGYT
NA,TRBJ2-6,TRBV5-4,13,ASSLRSSGANVLT
NA,TRBJ1-5,TRBV27,15,ASSLYGTGKLSQPQH
NA,TRBJ2-5,TRBV2,10,ASSEQGETQY
NA,TRBJ2-2,TRBV4-1,15,ASSHQSGTGALGELF
NA,TRBJ2-1,TRBV4-1,12,ASSQDWVRERQF
NA,TRBJ2-7,TRBV5-1,11,ASSLEQGYEQY
NA,TRBJ2-5,TRBV27,10,AIGLAEETQY
NA,TRBJ2-3,TRBV28,13,ASGNPTRLTDTQY
NA,TRBJ1-2,TRBV4-3,11,ASSQETRSGYT
few,TRBJ1-1,TRBV7-3,12,ASSLGTVGTEAF
NA,TRBJ2-1,TRBV5-4,17,ASSLPGLAGSLRENEQF
NA,TRBJ2-7,TRBV20-1,9,SARKEYEQY
NA,TRBJ1-1,TRBV15,11,ATRRTGSTEAF
NA,TRBJ1-2,TRBV5-6,13,ASSLAPGNNYGYT
once,TRBJ1-1,TRBV5-1,12,ASSRTQGNTEAF
NA,TRBJ2-3,TRBV18,13,ASSPRTGGANTQY
once,TRBJ2-5,TRBV5-4,13,ASSPVLGGEETQY
NA,TRBJ2-5,TRBV30,11,AWLGVGQETQY
once,TRBJ1-1,TRBV12-5,11,ASVGSRGAEAF
NA,TRBJ1-1,TRBV4-3,14,ASSQVSGSEDTEAF
NA,TRBJ1-1,TRBV5-8,11,ASSYSLGTEAF
NA,TRBJ2-3,TRBV29-1,10,SITGGIDTQY
NA,TRBJ2-7,TRBV7-9,13,ASSPRTGGSYEQY
NA,TRBJ2-2,TRBV4-1,14,ASSRGSDPNTGELF
NA,TRBJ2-7,TRBV30,14,AWSVVQGQGDYEQY
NA,TRBJ2-7,TRBV4-2,12,ASSQGTGFREQY
NA,TRBJ2-5,TRBV7-2,13,ASSLSGGTQETQY
NA,TRBJ2-2,TRBV11-2,14,ASSKQTGTNTGELF
NA,TRBJ2-3,TRBV12-5,12,ASGFRTGSDTQY
NA,TRBJ1-2,TRBV5-1,12,ASSLAGDREGYT
NA,TRBJ2-1,TRBV4-1,11,ASSPTVENEQF